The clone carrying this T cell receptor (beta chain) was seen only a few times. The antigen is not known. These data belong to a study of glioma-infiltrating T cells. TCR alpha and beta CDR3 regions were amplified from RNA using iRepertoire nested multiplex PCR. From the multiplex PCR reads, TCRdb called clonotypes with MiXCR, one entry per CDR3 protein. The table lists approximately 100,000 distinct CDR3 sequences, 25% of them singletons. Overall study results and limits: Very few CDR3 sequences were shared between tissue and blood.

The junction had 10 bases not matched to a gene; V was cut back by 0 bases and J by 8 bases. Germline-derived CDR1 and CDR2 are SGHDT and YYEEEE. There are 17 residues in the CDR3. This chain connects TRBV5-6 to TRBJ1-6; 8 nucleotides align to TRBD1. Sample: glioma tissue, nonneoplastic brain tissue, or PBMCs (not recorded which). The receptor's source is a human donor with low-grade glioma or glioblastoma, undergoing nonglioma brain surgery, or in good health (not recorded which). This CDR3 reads CASSLVIGQGLDSPLHF. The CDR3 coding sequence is TGTGCCAGCAGCTTGGTTATTGGACAGGGATTGGATTCACCCCTCCACTTT.